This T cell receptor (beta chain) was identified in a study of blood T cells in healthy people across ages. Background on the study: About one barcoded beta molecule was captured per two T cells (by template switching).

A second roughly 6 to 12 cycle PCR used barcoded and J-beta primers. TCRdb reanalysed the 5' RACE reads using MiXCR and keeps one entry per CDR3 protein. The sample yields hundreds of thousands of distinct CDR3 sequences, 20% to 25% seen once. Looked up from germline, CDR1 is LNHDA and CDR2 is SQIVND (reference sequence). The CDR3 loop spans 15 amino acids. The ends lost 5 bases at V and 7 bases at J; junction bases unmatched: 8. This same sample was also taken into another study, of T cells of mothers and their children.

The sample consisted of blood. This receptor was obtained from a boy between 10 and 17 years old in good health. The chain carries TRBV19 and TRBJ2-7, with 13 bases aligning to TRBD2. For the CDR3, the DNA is TGTGCCAGTAGTTCGGGACTAGCGGGACCGGGGGAGCAGTACTTC. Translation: CASSSGLAGPGEQYF.